This T cell receptor (beta chain) comes out of a study of T-cell memory formation after mild COVID-19. Study-level findings and limits: Memory sampled before infection contained some responding clones, suggesting cross-reactive memory joined. CD4+ contracting clones were found mainly in CM and EM, and CD8+ ones in EMRA.

Note on this clonotype: Its antigen is undetermined. A junction end diverges from the germline sequence, so it may reflect a read error.

TCRdb ran MiXCR on the 5' RACE reads and lists one entry per CDR3 protein. The repertoire holds about 180,000 distinct CDR3 sequences, with around a sixth as singletons. This CDR3 spans 15 amino acids. Germline CDR1 is SSHAT and CDR2 is FNYEAQ (reference sequence). This TCR derives from a man in his late teens or twenties who had mild COVID-19 (a few samples of this study predate the infection). Cell type and time point are not known. The source material was PBMCs or a T cell subset sorted from them (not recorded which). The chain links TRBV7-7 to TRBJ2-5; D uncertain. CDR3 region: CASSLGLPLQGTQYF. CDR3 coding DNA: TGTGCCAGCAGCTTAGGGCTCCCCCTACAAGGGACCCAGTACTTC.